Given below is one T cell receptor (beta chain) in context. Its antigen is as yet unknown. The protocol was immunoSEQ multiplex PCR, while the TCRdb copy is restricted to in-frame clones and leaves out a portion. The data show roughly 2.5 million clones, with around 90% seen just once and about 0.13% held by the top ten. This specimen belongs to a study of shared clonotypes between healthy human individuals. Findings and limits, study-wide: Rarefaction demonstrated incomplete sorted-subset sequencing despite large depth.

The V gene lost 3 bases and the J gene lost 5 bases, with 17 bases spanning the gap. CDR3 length: 17 residues. CDR1 is MNHNS and CDR2 is SASEGT in the germline V gene. This chain uses TRBV6-1 with TRBJ1-6; possible D gene TRBD1, 5 bases. The source is a young man in good health. The material sequenced was naive CD4+ T cells sorted from blood. The subset here: CD45RA+ positively selected. This chain's CDR3 is CASSDRVNAPNNSPLHF. DNA of the CDR3: TGTGCCAGCAGTGACAGGGTCAATGCCCCCAATAATTCACCCCTCCACTTT.